One and the same sample provided the 27 T cell receptor beta chains below, sequenced in a study of T cell responses to AZD1222 COVID-19 vaccine. Assay used: immunoSEQ multiplex PCR; TCRdb lists only in-frame clones, some missing. The sample lists about 100,000 clones, over 75% occurring once. The material sequenced was peripheral blood, taken on day 0 of MenACWY control vaccination. These receptors all come from an adult in good health.

The chain couples TRBV7-3 to TRBJ2-3, with D perhaps TRBD1 or TRBD2 (5 bases each). The CDR3 is 16 residues long. The germline V and J ends were trimmed by 2 bases and 1 base, with 13 bases remaining between them. Germline assignment: CDR1 SGHTA and CDR2 FQGTGA. The CDR3 DNA follows: TGTGCCAGCAGCTTAGGGGCCCGGGACGGCACAGATACGCAGTATTTT. Its protein product is CASSLGARDGTDTQYF.

CDR3 in DNA: TGTGCCAGCAGCTTAGATACACTAGCGGGAGTGGGTGAGCAGTTCTTC. It is translated as CASSLDTLAGVGEQFF. V and J are TRBV7-8 and TRBJ2-1; TRBD2 matches 11 bases. This CDR3 contains 16 residues. Germline V gene lookup returns CDR1 SGHVS and CDR2 FQNEAQ. The trim removed 1 base at V and 9 bases at J, leaving 8 bases unmatched.

The chain combines TRBV28 with TRBJ1-1; D may be TRBD1 (5 bases). Germline CDR1 reads MDHEN; CDR2 reads SYDVKM. With 8 bases removed from V and 5 bases from J, the gap between germline ends came to 15 bases. The CDR3 runs to 13 residues. CDR3 sequence reads: CASFLQGGTEAFF. The CDR3 bases are TGTGCCAGCTTTCTCCAGGGAGGGACTGAAGCTTTCTTT.

This chain connects TRBV10-1 to TRBJ2-6, with D possibly called TRBD1 or TRBD2 (5 bases each). CDR3 length equals 17 residues. Trimming took off 6 bases at V and 0 bases at J, with 15 bases between the two ends. In germline, CDR1 is WNHNN, CDR2 SYGVQD (reference sequence). The CDR3 protein is CASSEGRRNSGANVLTF. CDR3 DNA: TGCGCCAGCAGCGAGGGGAGAAGGAACTCTGGGGCCAACGTCCTGACTTTC.

This chain joins TRBV11-2 and TRBJ2-2; tentatively, D is TRBD1 or TRBD2 (5 bases each). The germline V and J ends were trimmed by 5 bases and 7 bases, with 20 bases remaining between them. The CDR3 sequence is 16 residues long. Germline V gene data show CDR1 as SGHAT and CDR2 as FQNNGV. CDR3 coding DNA: TGTGCCAGCAGCCCAGGGCTCCGAGGGGCTTACGGGGAGCTGTTTTTT. As protein: CASSPGLRGAYGELFF. The whole variable domain, remainder taken from reference TRBV11-2 and TRBJ2-2, is EAGVAQSPRYKIIEKRQSVAFWCNPISGHATLYWYQQILGQGPKLLIQFQNNGVVDDSQLPKDRFSAERLKGVDSTLKIQPAKLEDSAVYLCASSPGLRGAYGELFFGEGSRLTVL.

The rearrangement joins TRBV2 to TRBJ2-7; TRBD1 aligns across 7 bases. Germline V gene data show CDR1 as SNHLY and CDR2 as FYNNEI. After removal of 3 bases from V and 3 bases from J, the junction contained 5 bases not matched to a gene. The CDR3 covers 14 residues. The CDR3 DNA reads as TGTGCCAGCAGTGAGAGACAGGGATTCTACGAGCAGTACTTC. This codes for CASSERQGFYEQYF. The full variable domain, in which reference TRBV2 and TRBJ2-7 provide the parts outside the CDR3, is EPEVTQTPSHQVTQMGQEVILRCVPISNHLYFYWYRQILGQKVEFLVSFYNNEISEKSEIFDDQFSVERPDGSNFTLKIRSTKLEDSAMYFCASSERQGFYEQYFGPGTRLTVT.

This clone was detected once. The rearrangement joins TRBV15 to TRBJ2-1; D is perhaps TRBD2 (5 bases). This CDR3 is 13 amino acids long. Trimming removed 0 bases from V and 7 bases from J, with 7 bases in between. The germline V gene has CDR1 LNHNV and CDR2 YYDKDF (reference sequence). This chain's CDR3 is CATSRDPGNEQFF. CDR3 bases: TGTGCCACCAGCAGAGATCCGGGGAATGAGCAGTTCTTC.

The gene calls are TRBV6-4 and TRBJ2-7; maybe TRBD1 (5 bases). Germline V gives CDR1 MRHNA, CDR2 SNTAGT. The CDR3 runs 14 residues. The germline V and J ends were trimmed by 6 bases and 2 bases, with 14 bases remaining between them. The CDR3 DNA sequence: TGTGCCAGCAGCCCCGAAGGGGATCCCTACGAGCAGTACTTC. Its protein is CASSPEGDPYEQYF.

The chain employs TRBV4-3 and TRBJ2-5; 8 bases agree with TRBD2. Trimming took 1 base from V and 0 from J; bases not matched to a gene: 10. CDR3 length: 18 amino acids. Germline CDR1 reads LGHNA; CDR2 reads YSLEER. CDR3 loop: CASSQGPIAGMYQETQYF. The CDR3, as DNA: TGCGCCAGCAGCCAAGGTCCAATAGCGGGAATGTACCAAGAGACCCAGTACTTC.

V is TRBV19 and J is TRBJ1-2; D remains ambiguous. Per the germline V gene, CDR1 is LNHDA and CDR2 is SQIVND (reference sequence). The CDR3 runs 15 residues. V gave up 3 bases and J gave up 4 bases, with 15 bases separating them. The CDR3 spells CASSMAYSEIYGYTF. The CDR3 coding sequence is TGTGCCAGTAGTATGGCCTACAGCGAAATCTATGGCTACACCTTC. The whole variable domain, remainder taken from reference TRBV19 and TRBJ1-2, is DGGITQSPKYLFRKEGQNVTLSCEQNLNHDAMYWYRQDPGQGLRLIYYSQIVNDFQKGDIAEGYSVSREKKESFPLTVTSAQKNPTAFYLCASSMAYSEIYGYTFGSGTRLTVV.

CDR3 residues: CASSFHGGYVTEAFF. In DNA form, the CDR3 reads TGTGCCAGCAGTTTTCATGGGGGGTATGTGACTGAAGCTTTCTTT. V gene TRBV28 combines with J gene TRBJ1-1; TRBD1 might be the D (5 bases). CDR1 is MDHEN, CDR2 SYDVKM, per germline. The CDR3 is made up of 15 amino acids. Trimming cost V 3 bases and J 5 bases, with 16 bases left between them.

This rearrangement joins TRBV9 to TRBJ1-3; 9 nucleotides match TRBD1. CDR3 length: 17 amino acids. V was pared by 0 bases and J by 0 bases, with 4 bases of the junction left unmatched. Germline CDR1 and CDR2: SGDLS and YYNGEE. CDR3 nucleotides: TGTGCCAGCAGCGTAGTTGGGACAGGGAACTCTGGAAACACCATATATTTT. This encodes CASSVVGTGNSGNTIYF.

V gene TRBV20-1 combines with J gene TRBJ2-1, with 7 bases that match TRBD2. The CDR3 extends over 15 amino acids. Trimming at V came to 3 bases and at J to 2 bases, leaving 7 bases not matched to a gene. From germline, CDR1 is DFQATT and CDR2 SNEGSKA (reference sequence). The CDR3 nucleotides read TGCAGTGCTAGTCAGCGGGGTTTACCCTACAATGAGCAGTTCTTC. It is translated as CSASQRGLPYNEQFF.

This clone has only one observation. J is TRBJ2-7 and V is TRBV6-5; D unclear. The CDR3 consists of 10 residues. Germline CDR1 reads MNHEY; CDR2 reads SVGAGI. Deletions cut 9 bases from V and 3 bases from J, with 6 bases between. CDR3 protein: CASSNYEQYF. In DNA, the CDR3 is TGTGCCAGTTCAAACTACGAGCAGTACTTC.

The CDR3 here is CASSQDHTEAFF. As DNA, the CDR3 is TGTGCCAGCAGCCAAGACCACACTGAAGCTTTCTTT. The chain recombines TRBV3-1 (or the pseudogene TRBV3-2) with TRBJ1-1; D call uncertain. CDR3 length: 12 amino acids. Germline V gives CDR1 LGHDT, CDR2 YNNKEL (reference sequence). V lost 0 bases and J lost 3, with 2 bases in between.

The chain is built from TRBV25-1 and TRBJ2-1, with 7 bases identical to TRBD1. J gave up 4 bases and V 7 bases, and 4 bases lay outside the gene matches. The V gene's germline CDR1 is MGHDK and CDR2 SYGVNS. The CDR3 extends over 13 amino acids. The CDR3: CASTQGLYNEQFF. For the CDR3, the DNA is TGTGCCAGCACACAGGGGTTATACAATGAGCAGTTCTTC.

This clone has just one count. CDR3 sequence: CASSPRGRDTGNTIYF. CDR3 nucleotide sequence: TGTGCCAGCTCACCCAGGGGCAGGGATACTGGAAACACCATATATTTT. This chain links TRBV18 with TRBJ1-3, with D perhaps TRBD1 (6 bases). The CDR3 is 16 residues long. V was cut by 3 bases and J by 2 bases, with 14 bases left in between. Germline CDR1 reads KGHSH; CDR2 reads LQKENI.

Details on this clone: No conserved phenylalanine or tryptophan is present at the end of the CDR3, so a read error is the likely explanation. It is unclear where the CDR3 begins or ends on the DNA, so no DNA is shown, and the CDR3 is as TCRdb lists it. The chain is built from TRBV29-1 and TRBJ2-7; the table's D call of TRBD1 was not tested on the DNA. From its first to its last residue, the CDR3 has 11 amino acids. Germline V gene lookup returns CDR1 SQVTM and CDR2 ANQGSEA. The CDR3: CSVEVGGRFVL.

The genes are TRBV7-9 and TRBJ2-1; no firm D call. The V end was cut by 1 base, the J end by 4 bases, with 11 bases between. The CDR3 runs to 15 residues. Germline V gene sequence: CDR1 SEHNR, CDR2 FQNEAQ (reference sequence). The CDR3 DNA follows: TGTGCCAGCAGCTTAGTATATCTTACTTACAATGAGCAGTTCTTC. It yields the protein CASSLVYLTYNEQFF.

The chain couples TRBV27 to TRBJ2-7; 8 bases are a match to TRBD1. Germline assignment: CDR1 MNHEY and CDR2 SMNVEV (reference sequence). J was trimmed by 3 bases and V by 8 bases; bases with no gene match: 6. This CDR3 is built from 13 residues. The CDR3 DNA is TGTGCCAGCGGGGCGGACAGGGACTACGAGCAGTACTTC. Its translation: CASGADRDYEQYF.

This clone was found a few times. The CDR3 spells CASSEGTGDLWNSPLHF. CDR3 DNA: TGTGCCAGCAGTGAAGGGACAGGGGATTTATGGAATTCACCCCTCCACTTT. The chain is built from TRBV25-1 and TRBJ1-6, with 10 bases identical to TRBD1. Germline trimming cut 2 bases from V and 7 bases from J; bases unmatched to any gene: 8. The CDR3 spans 17 residues. Looked up from germline, CDR1 is MGHDK and CDR2 is SYGVNS.

The gene calls are TRBV4-1 and TRBJ1-1; no firm D call. In germline, CDR1 is MGHRA, CDR2 YSYEKL. This CDR3 contains 11 residues. Trimming stripped 1 base from V and 10 bases from J, with 7 bases between. The CDR3 DNA sequence: TGCGCCAGCAGCCAAGGGGCGGGAGCTTTCTTT. Protein sequence: CASSQGAGAFF.

The rearrangement uses TRBV5-1 and TRBJ2-3, with TRBD2 matching 14 bases. V shed 6 bases and J 4 bases; nucleotides not matched to a gene: 4. Germline V gives CDR1 SGHRS, CDR2 YFSETQ. The CDR3 is 15 residues long. CDR3: CASTGLAGGPDTQYF. CDR3 DNA sequence: TGCGCCAGCACCGGACTAGCGGGGGGACCAGATACGCAGTATTTT.

This chain uses TRBV11-3 with TRBJ1-1; tentatively, D is TRBD1 (5 bases). This CDR3 region has 14 residues. Germline assignment: CDR1 SGHNT and CDR2 YENEEA. Trimming cost V 4 bases and J 3 bases, with 12 bases left between them. DNA for the CDR3: TGTGCCAGCAGCTCGGACGGGGGAGACACTGAAGCTTTCTTT. Protein product: CASSSDGGDTEAFF.

V gene TRBV6-2 or TRBV6-3 combines with J gene TRBJ1-1; D is possibly TRBD1 (6 bases). The length of the CDR3 is 13 residues. The V gene lost 5 bases and the J gene lost 3 bases, with 10 bases spanning the gap. The germline CDR1 and CDR2 sequences are MNHEY and SVGEGT. The CDR3 DNA follows: TGTGCCAGCAGTAAAAGGGGGGACACTGAAGCTTTCTTT. The encoded protein is CASSKRGDTEAFF.

In nucleotides, the CDR3 is TGTGCCAGCAGCTTGGGAGACTCCCGGGACAGTTATGGCTACACCTTC. This codes for CASSLGDSRDSYGYTF. The V and J genes are TRBV5-6 and TRBJ1-2, with TRBD1 matching over 7 bases. The trim removed 0 bases at V and 5 bases at J, leaving 10 bases unmatched. CDR3 length equals 16 residues. Germline values: CDR1 SGHDT, CDR2 YYEEEE.

This chain joins TRBV2 and TRBJ2-1, with D unclear. Germline CDR1 SNHLY, CDR2 FYNNEI. The V gene lost 3 bases and the J gene lost 3 bases, with 6 bases spanning the gap. The CDR3 runs to 13 residues. The CDR3 region is CASSEALYNEQFF. DNA for the CDR3: TGTGCCAGCAGTGAGGCGCTCTACAATGAGCAGTTCTTC.